This TCR beta chain was recovered during a study of blood T cell repertoires in COVID-19. A case of COVID-19 had been met by exposed participants within 2 weeks before study entry. Trimming removed 2 bases from V and 4 bases from J, with 6 bases in between. The CDR3 contains 13 residues. As processed by the authors: Cell counts per sample came from amplifying reference gene primers. The data were produced by immunoSEQ multiplex PCR, yet TCRdb's version contains in-frame clones alone and is incomplete. V, J and clone size were drawn from that table, and D and trimming were deduced from the DNA. The sample has about 370,000 clones, 91% seen once.

What was sequenced was PBMCs or T cells enriched from blood (not recorded which). The chain employs TRBV12-3 or TRBV12-4 and TRBJ1-3; D remains unclear. This receptor was obtained from a woman aged 40 to 50 who had been exposed to COVID-19. In nucleotides, the CDR3 is TGTGCCAGCAGTTTAACCAGAGGAAACACCATATATTTT. This translates into CASSLTRGNTIYF.